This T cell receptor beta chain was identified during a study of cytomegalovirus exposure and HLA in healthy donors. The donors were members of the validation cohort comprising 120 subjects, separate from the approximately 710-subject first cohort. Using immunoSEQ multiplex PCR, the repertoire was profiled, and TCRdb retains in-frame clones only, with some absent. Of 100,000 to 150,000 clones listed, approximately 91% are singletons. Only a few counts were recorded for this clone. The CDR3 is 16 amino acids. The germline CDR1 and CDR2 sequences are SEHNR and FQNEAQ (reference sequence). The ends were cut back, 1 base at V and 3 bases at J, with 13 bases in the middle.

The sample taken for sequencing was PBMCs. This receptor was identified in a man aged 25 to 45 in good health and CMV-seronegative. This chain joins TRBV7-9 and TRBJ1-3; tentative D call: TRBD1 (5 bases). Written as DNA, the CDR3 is TGTGCCAGCAGCTTAGTTGGTCAGGGCGATGGAAACACCATATATTTT. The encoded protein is CASSLVGQGDGNTIYF.